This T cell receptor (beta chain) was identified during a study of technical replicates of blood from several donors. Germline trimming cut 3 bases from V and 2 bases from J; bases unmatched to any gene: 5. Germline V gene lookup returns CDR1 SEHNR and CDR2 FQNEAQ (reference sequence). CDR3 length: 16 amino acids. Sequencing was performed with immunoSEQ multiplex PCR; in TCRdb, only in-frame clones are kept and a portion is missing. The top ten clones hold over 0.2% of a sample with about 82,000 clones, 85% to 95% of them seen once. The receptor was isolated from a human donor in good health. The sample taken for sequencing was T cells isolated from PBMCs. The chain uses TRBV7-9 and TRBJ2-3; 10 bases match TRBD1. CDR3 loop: CASSFPGQGTTDTQYF. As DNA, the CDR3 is TGTGCCAGCAGCTTCCCGGGACAGGGGACCACAGATACGCAGTATTTT.